What follows is one T cell receptor beta chain and its context. Data came from immunoSEQ multiplex PCR; TCRdb stores just in-frame clones and leaves some out. The sample holds about 110,000 clones, around nine tenths seen once. J gave up 8 bases and V 4 bases, and 6 bases lay outside the gene matches. This CDR3 has 13 residues. The V gene's germline CDR1 is SNHLY and CDR2 FYNNEI. These data are taken from a study of OX40 agonist ivuxolimab in advanced cancers. V is TRBV2 and J is TRBJ1-2; 8 nucleotides line up with TRBD1. Specimen: CD4+ or CD8+ T cells sorted from blood, collected in a trial of the OX40 agonist ivuxolimab. This clonotype was sampled from an adult with an advanced solid tumor such as melanoma, head and neck, liver or kidney cancer. CDR3 sequence (DNA): TGTGCCAGCAGTGGCGAGACAGGGGTAGGCTACACCTTC. Its translation is CASSGETGVGYTF.